Listed here are 26 T cell receptor beta chains from one sample, sequenced in a study of blood T cell repertoires in COVID-19. Profiled with immunoSEQ multiplex PCR; TCRdb holds only in-frame clones, not every one. The data contain about 280,000 clones, 80% to 85% of them singletons. The sequenced sample consisted of PBMCs or T cells enriched from blood (not recorded which). These receptors were taken from a man aged 40-49 years who had been exposed to COVID-19.

The V gene is TRBV5-4, the J gene TRBJ2-3; D possibly corresponds to TRBD2 (5 bases). Trimming cost V 1 base and J 3 bases, with 6 bases left between them. Germline V CDR1 and CDR2: SGHNT, YYREEE (reference sequence). The CDR3 is made up of 13 amino acids. CDR3 in DNA: TGTGCCAGCAGCTTGCGGGGAACAGATACGCAGTATTTT. Translating it yields CASSLRGTDTQYF.

The chain joins TRBV7-2 to TRBJ2-2, with TRBD1 matching 7 bases. The CDR3 contains 14 residues. V gave up 6 bases and J gave up 5 bases; unmatched junction bases: 6. CDR1 and CDR2 from the germline V gene are SGHTA and FQGNSA. CDR3 DNA: TGTGCCAGCAGAGGGGGCGCGGAAACCGGGGAGCTGTTTTTT. Amino acid sequence: CASRGGAETGELFF. The full variable domain, its missing parts supplied by reference TRBV7-2 and TRBJ2-2, is GAGVSQSPSNKVTEKGKDVELRCDPISGHTALYWYRQSLGQGLEFLIYFQGNSAPDKSGLPSDRFSAERTGGSVSTLTIQRTQQEDSAVYLCASRGGAETGELFFGEGSRLTVL.

V gene TRBV19 combines with J gene TRBJ2-3, with unresolved D. The V end lost 5 bases, the J end lost 2 bases, and 5 bases lay between the germline ends. Germline CDR1 LNHDA, CDR2 SQIVND (reference sequence). CDR3 length equals 12 residues. CDR3 protein: CASSQDTDTQYF. In DNA, the CDR3 is TGTGCCAGTAGTCAGGACACAGATACGCAGTATTTT.

The chain couples TRBV11-3 to TRBJ2-1, with 10 bases lining up with TRBD2. Per germline, CDR1 SGHNT and CDR2 YENEEA. With 3 bases clipped from V and 1 base from J, the junction kept 12 bases outside the gene matches. The CDR3 totals 19 residues. CDR3 protein: CASSFSRRTSGRSYNEQFF. CDR3 sequence (DNA): TGTGCCAGCAGCTTCTCTAGGCGGACTAGCGGACGATCCTACAATGAGCAGTTCTTC.

The chain joins TRBV3-1 (or the pseudogene TRBV3-2) to TRBJ1-3; 7 bases match TRBD1. Germline V CDR1 and CDR2: LGHDT, YNNKEL (reference sequence). The CDR3 is 17 amino acids. V shed 2 bases and J 0 bases; nucleotides not matched to a gene: 7. The CDR3 spells CASSQLGTVRSGNTIYF. The CDR3, as DNA: TGTGCCAGCAGCCAACTGGGGACAGTCCGCTCTGGAAACACCATATATTTT.

The rearrangement uses TRBV5-1 and TRBJ2-2; weak D call: TRBD1 (5 bases). Germline V CDR1 and CDR2: SGHRS, YFSETQ. V shed 0 bases and J shed 4 bases, with 16 bases lying between them. The CDR3 has 17 residues. The CDR3 is CASSLEFQGIGTGELFF. The DNA for the CDR3 is TGCGCCAGCAGCTTGGAGTTTCAGGGAATTGGCACCGGGGAGCTGTTTTTT.

This sequence joins TRBV5-1 and TRBJ2-2; D not resolved. Trimming removed 1 base from V and 6 bases from J, with 10 bases in between. CDR3 length equals 14 residues. The germline V gene has CDR1 SGHRS and CDR2 YFSETQ. CDR3 DNA: TGCGCCAGCAGCTTGATGCCTAGTGCCGGGGAGCTGTTTTTT. Its translation is CASSLMPSAGELFF.

This chain connects TRBV27 to TRBJ2-7; TRBD1 agrees at 7 bases. Germline CDR1 reads MNHEY; CDR2 reads SMNVEV (reference sequence). The CDR3 is 15 amino acids. V shed 7 bases and J 4 bases; nucleotides not matched to a gene: 13. The CDR3 DNA follows: TGTGCCAGCAAGCCTGAGGGACAGATCCAGTACGAGCAGTACTTC. Translating gives CASKPEGQIQYEQYF.

The chain uses TRBV6-5 and TRBJ1-1; D is perhaps TRBD1 (5 bases). V shed 5 bases and J shed 11 bases, with 18 bases lying between them. Germline V CDR1 and CDR2: MNHEY, SVGAGI. This CDR3 region has 13 residues. The CDR3 reads CASSPPGGSVAFF. CDR3 DNA sequence: TGTGCCAGCAGTCCCCCCGGGGGGTCGGTCGCTTTCTTT.

A remark on this clone: Other DNA sequences of this sample code for an identical CDR3. The rearrangement uses TRBV19 and TRBJ2-7; 7 bases fit TRBD2. In germline, CDR1 is LNHDA, CDR2 SQIVND (reference sequence). V lost 1 base and J lost 1; bases outside the gene matches: 1. The CDR3 covers 14 residues. CDR3 sequence: CASSIGGGSYEQYF. CDR3 bases: TGTGCCAGTAGTATAGGCGGGGGATCCTACGAGCAGTACTTC. The variable domain in full, completed from reference TRBV19 and TRBJ2-7, reads DGGITQSPKYLFRKEGQNVTLSCEQNLNHDAMYWYRQDPGQGLRLIYYSQIVNDFQKGDIAEGYSVSREKKESFPLTVTSAQKNPTAFYLCASSIGGGSYEQYFGPGTRLTVT.

In this sample, this clone turned up a few times. V is TRBV5-1 and J is TRBJ2-2; tentatively, D is TRBD2 (6 bases). The CDR3 has 15 amino acids. Per germline, CDR1 SGHRS and CDR2 YFSETQ. Trimming pared 5 bases from V and 4 bases from J, leaving 15 bases between. This chain's CDR3 is CASSPSFGGTGELFF. CDR3 in DNA: TGCGCCAGCAGTCCCTCGTTCGGGGGCACCGGGGAGCTGTTTTTT. The full variable domain, its missing parts supplied by reference TRBV5-1 and TRBJ2-2, is KAGVTQTPRYLIKTRGQQVTLSCSPISGHRSVSWYQQTPGQGLQFLFEYFSETQRNKGNFPGRFSGRQFSNSRSEMNVSTLELGDSALYLCASSPSFGGTGELFFGEGSRLTVL.

The chain carries TRBV27 and TRBJ2-1; TRBD2 matches at 12 bases. Germline values: CDR1 MNHEY, CDR2 SMNVEV (reference sequence). This CDR3 contains 15 residues. Trimming took 5 bases from V and 5 from J; bases not matched to a gene: 4. CDR3 amino acids: CASSIGLAGHNEQFF. The CDR3 DNA is TGTGCCAGCAGTATCGGACTAGCGGGGCACAATGAGCAGTTCTTC.

This sequence joins TRBV5-4 and TRBJ1-1; TRBD1 aligns across 11 bases. With 0 bases clipped from V and 2 bases from J, the junction kept 6 bases outside the gene matches. Germline V lookup: CDR1 SGHNT, CDR2 YYREEE (reference sequence). The CDR3 has 17 residues. For the CDR3, the DNA is TGTGCCAGCAGCTTGGGGGGACAGGGGGGCTACAACACTGAAGCTTTCTTT. Translated, it gives CASSLGGQGGYNTEAFF.

The chain recombines TRBV3-1 (or the pseudogene TRBV3-2) with TRBJ1-4; a weak D match, TRBD1 (6 bases). Trimming removed 0 bases from V and 13 bases from J, with 27 bases in between. Germline V CDR1 and CDR2: LGHDT, YNNKEL (reference sequence). The CDR3 extends over 18 amino acids. The chain's CDR3 is CASSQDDRLVAGVNGLFF. In DNA form, the CDR3 reads TGTGCCAGCAGCCAAGATGACAGGCTCGTGGCTGGGGTAAACGGACTGTTTTTT.

CDR3 protein: CASSWPPPGELFF. Here the CDR3 DNA reads TGTGCCAGCTCGTGGCCCCCCCCTGGGGAGCTGTTTTTT. The chain couples TRBV18 to TRBJ2-2; D remains unclear. Trimming shortened V by 6 bases and J by 8 bases, and 13 bases separated the two germline ends. The CDR3 totals 13 residues. Germline lookup yields CDR1 KGHSH and CDR2 LQKENI.

This clone was seen just once. The gene calls are TRBV3-1 (or the pseudogene TRBV3-2) and TRBJ1-6, with 12 bases matching TRBD1. From germline, CDR1 is LGHDT and CDR2 YNNKEL (reference sequence). This CDR3 comprises 16 residues. Unmatched junction bases numbered 5, after V lost 1 base and J lost 10 bases. The CDR3 here is CASSQAGTGGLSPLHF. Here the CDR3 DNA reads TGTGCCAGCAGCCAAGCAGGGACAGGGGGCCTATCACCCCTCCACTTT.

The gene calls are TRBV28 and TRBJ1-5, with D possibly TRBD1 on 6 matching bases. V was cut by 6 bases and J by 13 bases, with 25 bases left in between. Germline CDR1 and CDR2: MDHEN and SYDVKM. This CDR3 spans 15 amino acids. The CDR3 DNA reads as TGTGCCAGCAGCCTTGGGCAGGGGACGACCCCTCCGCAGCATTTT. Its protein is CASSLGQGTTPPQHF.

The table lists this clone with a count of one. The chain joins TRBV5-1 to TRBJ1-3; 7 bases line up with TRBD1. Trimming removed 2 bases from V and 1 base from J; junction bases left unmatched: 3. There are 15 residues in the CDR3. Per the germline V gene, CDR1 is SGHRS and CDR2 is YFSETQ. Here the CDR3 DNA reads TGCGCCAGCAGCTTTCAGGGGGGTTCTGGAAACACCATATATTTT. Its translation: CASSFQGGSGNTIYF. The full variable domain, rest sourced from reference TRBV5-1 and TRBJ1-3, is KAGVTQTPRYLIKTRGQQVTLSCSPISGHRSVSWYQQTPGQGLQFLFEYFSETQRNKGNFPGRFSGRQFSNSRSEMNVSTLELGDSALYLCASSFQGGSGNTIYFGEGSWLTVV.

The rearrangement uses TRBV19 and TRBJ2-2; no definite D call. V shed 7 bases and J shed 6 bases, with 6 bases lying between them. The CDR3 has 11 residues. Germline CDR1 reads LNHDA; CDR2 reads SQIVND (reference sequence). The CDR3 nucleotides are TGTGCCAGTACGTTTTCCGGGGAGCTGTTTTTT. It translates to CASTFSGELFF.

The chain is built from TRBV6-5 and TRBJ2-7; D might be TRBD1 (5 bases). V lost 8 bases and J lost 2, with 16 bases in between. The CDR3 is made up of 14 amino acids. CDR1 is MNHEY, CDR2 SVGAGI, per germline. CDR3 loop: CASWWSQGTYEQYF. CDR3 nucleotide sequence: TGTGCCAGCTGGTGGTCGCAGGGCACCTACGAGCAGTACTTC.

V and J are TRBV2 and TRBJ2-1; weak D call: TRBD2 (6 bases). Trimming removed 4 bases from V and 10 bases from J, with 14 bases in between. The germline gives CDR1 SNHLY, CDR2 FYNNEI. This CDR3 is built from 13 residues. The CDR3 sequence: CASSVWRDNEQFF. The DNA of the CDR3 is TGTGCCAGCAGTGTTTGGAGGGATAACGAGCAGTTCTTC.

The V and J genes are TRBV4-2 and TRBJ2-3; a weak D match, TRBD2 (7 bases). Germline assignment: CDR1 LGHNA and CDR2 YNFKEQ. This CDR3 contains 16 residues. Trimming took off 2 bases at V and 2 bases at J, with 14 bases between the two ends. CDR3 region: CASSQSQGGLTDTQYF. CDR3 nucleotide sequence: TGTGCCAGCAGCCAATCACAGGGAGGGCTCACAGATACGCAGTATTTT.

The chain combines TRBV7-9 with TRBJ1-2; 8 bases map to TRBD1. V gave up 3 bases and J gave up 5 bases; unmatched junction bases: 5. CDR1 and CDR2 (germline): SEHNR, FQNEAQ (reference sequence). This CDR3 region has 14 residues. Here the CDR3 DNA reads TGTGCCAGCAGCTTGGATTGGACAGGGTATGGCTACACCTTC. Translation gives CASSLDWTGYGYTF. Combining the CDR3 with reference TRBV7-9 and TRBJ1-2 gives the whole variable domain DTGVSQNPRHKITKRGQNVTFRCDPISEHNRLYWYRQTLGQGPEFLTYFQNEAQLEKSRLLSDRFSAERPKGSFSTLEIQRTEQGDSAMYLCASSLDWTGYGYTFGSGTRLTVV.

This sequence joins TRBV13 and TRBJ1-3; D gene uncertain. The CDR3 totals 15 residues. CDR1 is PRHDT and CDR2 is FYEKMQ in the germline V gene (reference sequence). V gave up 0 bases and J gave up 3 bases, with 9 bases separating them. Here the CDR3 reads CASSLGRSGGNTIYF. The CDR3 DNA reads as TGTGCCAGCAGCTTAGGCCGGTCGGGTGGAAACACCATATATTTT.

The CDR3 is CSVDGLWSTEAFF. Written as DNA, the CDR3 is TGCAGCGTTGACGGTCTTTGGAGCACTGAAGCTTTCTTT. The J gene is TRBJ1-1, the V gene TRBV29-1; D uncertain. The CDR3 is 13 residues long. With 3 bases removed from V and 4 bases from J, the gap between germline ends came to 12 bases. Germline V gene lookup returns CDR1 SQVTM and CDR2 ANQGSEA.

This clone was found once. The chain combines TRBV11-2 with TRBJ2-1, with no clear D. Per the germline V gene, CDR1 is SGHAT and CDR2 is FQNNGV. This CDR3 is built from 13 residues. Trimming took off 0 bases at V and 7 bases at J, with 7 bases between the two ends. The CDR3 spells CASSLDRYNEQFF. Written as DNA, the CDR3 is TGTGCCAGCAGCTTAGATCGTTATAATGAGCAGTTCTTC. Looking up the rest from reference TRBV11-2 and TRBJ2-1 gives the full variable domain: EAGVAQSPRYKIIEKRQSVAFWCNPISGHATLYWYQQILGQGPKLLIQFQNNGVVDDSQLPKDRFSAERLKGVDSTLKIQPAKLEDSAVYLCASSLDRYNEQFFGPGTRLTVL.